These T cell receptor beta chains were read from a single sample in a study of cytomegalovirus exposure and HLA in healthy donors. Clones were read by immunoSEQ multiplex PCR, and TCRdb kept only the in-frame ones, dropping some. The sample carries 60,000 to 90,000 clones, 94% recorded once. Sequencing was performed on PBMCs. The receptor source for this set is a woman aged 18-35 years in good health and CMV-seronegative. Both conserved end residues are part of each CDR3.

j_call: TRBJ2-7
v_call: TRBV28
cdr3_aa: CATTGPARIGSYEQYF

j_call: TRBJ1-3
v_call: TRBV5-5
cdr3_aa: CASSPEYRAFSGNTIYF

j_call: TRBJ2-1
v_call: TRBV11-2
cdr3_aa: CASSFGGAEQFF

j_call: TRBJ2-1
v_call: TRBV28
cdr3_aa: CASRKPYGGGAYNEQFF

j_call: TRBJ2-2
v_call: TRBV15
cdr3_aa: CATSREGRNTGELFF

j_call: TRBJ2-5
v_call: TRBV7-9
cdr3_aa: CASSSSGQTAKTQYF

j_call: TRBJ2-5
v_call: TRBV6-5
cdr3_aa: CASSRREGAGETQYF

j_call: TRBJ1-2
v_call: TRBV28
cdr3_aa: CASSQKPLYGYTF

j_call: TRBJ1-6
v_call: TRBV7-2
cdr3_aa: CASSLAGGNSPLHF

j_call: TRBJ1-1
v_call: TRBV7-3
cdr3_aa: CASSPQGGGTEAFF

j_call: TRBJ1-5
v_call: TRBV6-6
cdr3_aa: CASSSTGGLQPQHF

j_call: TRBJ2-5
v_call: TRBV5-1
cdr3_aa: CASSSHGGLGETQYF

j_call: TRBJ2-1
v_call: TRBV5-5
cdr3_aa: CASSLGQGLGNEQFF

j_call: TRBJ2-3
v_call: TRBV5-1
cdr3_aa: CASSEQIGGADTQYF

j_call: TRBJ1-4
v_call: TRBV27
cdr3_aa: CASQPGWGRGEKLFF

j_call: TRBJ2-3
v_call: TRBV5-1
cdr3_aa: CASSPTSGGAYDTDTQYF

j_call: TRBJ1-1
v_call: TRBV28
cdr3_aa: CASSQGGLGEAFF

j_call: TRBJ2-3
v_call: TRBV7-9
cdr3_aa: CASSFRGELTDTQYF

j_call: TRBJ1-5
v_call: TRBV7-9
cdr3_aa: CASSLESSGPQHF

j_call: TRBJ2-5
v_call: TRBV5-1
cdr3_aa: CASSPGLAQETQYF

j_call: TRBJ2-3
v_call: TRBV19
cdr3_aa: CASRGQGGTDTQYF

j_call: TRBJ2-7
v_call: TRBV5-1
cdr3_aa: CASSFSRLAGSSYEQYF

j_call: TRBJ2-7
v_call: TRBV5-5
cdr3_aa: CASSLITTTYEQYF

j_call: TRBJ1-5
v_call: TRBV10-3
cdr3_aa: CAISETGAPSINQPQHF

j_call: TRBJ2-7
v_call: TRBV30
cdr3_aa: CAWSSLTGAGGEQYF

j_call: TRBJ2-7
v_call: TRBV7-9
cdr3_aa: CASSLEGQVSYEQYF

j_call: TRBJ2-3
v_call: TRBV5-6
cdr3_aa: CASSPGYGDTQYF

j_call: TRBJ1-5
v_call: TRBV28
cdr3_aa: CASSTQTGGNQPQHF

j_call: TRBJ1-6
v_call: TRBV19
cdr3_aa: CASNRGVNSPLHF

j_call: TRBJ2-3
v_call: TRBV19
cdr3_aa: CASSTRTASTDTQYF

j_call: TRBJ1-2
v_call: TRBV6-6
cdr3_aa: CASSDWDTSYGYTF